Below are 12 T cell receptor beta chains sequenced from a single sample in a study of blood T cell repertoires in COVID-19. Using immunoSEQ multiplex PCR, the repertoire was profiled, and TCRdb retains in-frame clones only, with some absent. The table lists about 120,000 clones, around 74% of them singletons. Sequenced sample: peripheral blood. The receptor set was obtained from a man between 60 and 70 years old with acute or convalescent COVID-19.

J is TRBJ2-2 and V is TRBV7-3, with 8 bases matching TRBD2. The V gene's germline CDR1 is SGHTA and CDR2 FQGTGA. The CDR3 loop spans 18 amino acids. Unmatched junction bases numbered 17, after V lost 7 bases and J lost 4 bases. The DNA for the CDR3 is TGTGCCAGCATCTTCGTAGCGGGGATGATTAGGCCCACCGGGGAGCTGTTTTTT. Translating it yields CASIFVAGMIRPTGELFF. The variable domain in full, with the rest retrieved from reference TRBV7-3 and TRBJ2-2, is GAGVSQTPSNKVTEKGKYVELRCDPISGHTALYWYRQSLGQGPEFLIYFQGTGAADDSGLPNDRFFAVRPEGSVSTLKIQRTERGDSAVYLCASIFVAGMIRPTGELFFGEGSRLTVL.

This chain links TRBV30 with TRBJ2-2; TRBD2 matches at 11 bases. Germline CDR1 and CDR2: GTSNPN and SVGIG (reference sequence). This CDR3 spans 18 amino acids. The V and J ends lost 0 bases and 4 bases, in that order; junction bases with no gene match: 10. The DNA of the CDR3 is TGTGCCTGGAGTGTCAACACTTTAGCGGGGGGGCGCACCGGGGAGCTGTTTTTT. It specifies CAWSVNTLAGGRTGELFF.

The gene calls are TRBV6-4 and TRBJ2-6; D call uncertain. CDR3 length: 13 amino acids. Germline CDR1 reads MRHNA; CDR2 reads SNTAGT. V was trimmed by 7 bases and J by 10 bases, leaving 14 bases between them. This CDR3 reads CASTSQAGNVLTF. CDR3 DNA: TGTGCCAGCACCTCTCAGGCAGGTAACGTCCTGACTTTC.

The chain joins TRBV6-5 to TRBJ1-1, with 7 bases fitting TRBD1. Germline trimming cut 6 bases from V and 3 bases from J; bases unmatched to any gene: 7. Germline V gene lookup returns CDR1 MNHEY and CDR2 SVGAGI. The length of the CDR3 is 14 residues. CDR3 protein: CASRRPDRDTEAFF. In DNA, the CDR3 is TGTGCCAGCAGGCGCCCCGACAGGGACACTGAAGCTTTCTTT.

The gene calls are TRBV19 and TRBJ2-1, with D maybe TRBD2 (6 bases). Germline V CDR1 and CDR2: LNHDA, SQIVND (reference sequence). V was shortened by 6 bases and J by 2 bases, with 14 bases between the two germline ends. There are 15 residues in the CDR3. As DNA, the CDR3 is TGTGCCAGTAGCTCCGCGGGGAACCCCTACAATGAGCAGTTCTTC. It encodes CASSSAGNPYNEQFF. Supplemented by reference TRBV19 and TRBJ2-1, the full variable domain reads DGGITQSPKYLFRKEGQNVTLSCEQNLNHDAMYWYRQDPGQGLRLIYYSQIVNDFQKGDIAEGYSVSREKKESFPLTVTSAQKNPTAFYLCASSSAGNPYNEQFFGPGTRLTVL.

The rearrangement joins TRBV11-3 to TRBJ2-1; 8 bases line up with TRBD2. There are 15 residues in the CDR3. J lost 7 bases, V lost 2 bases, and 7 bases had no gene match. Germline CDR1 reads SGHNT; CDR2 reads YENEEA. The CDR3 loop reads CASSLIKTSVNEQFF. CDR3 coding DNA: TGTGCCAGCAGCTTAATCAAGACTAGCGTAAATGAGCAGTTCTTC.

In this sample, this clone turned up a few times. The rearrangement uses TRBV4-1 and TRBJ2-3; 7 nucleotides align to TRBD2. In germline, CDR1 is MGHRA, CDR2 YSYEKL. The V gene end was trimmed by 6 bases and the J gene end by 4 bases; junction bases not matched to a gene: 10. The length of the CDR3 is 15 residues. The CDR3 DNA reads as TGCGCCAGCAGAACTACGGGGGGACGAGCAGATACGCAGTATTTT. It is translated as CASRTTGGRADTQYF.

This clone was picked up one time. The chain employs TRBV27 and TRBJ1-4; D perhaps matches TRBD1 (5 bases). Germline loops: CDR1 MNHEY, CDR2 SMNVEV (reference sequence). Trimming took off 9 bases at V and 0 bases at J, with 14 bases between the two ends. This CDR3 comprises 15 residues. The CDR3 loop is CASSTGTPTNEKLFF. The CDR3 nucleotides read TGTGCCAGTAGCACCGGGACTCCAACTAATGAAAAACTGTTTTTT. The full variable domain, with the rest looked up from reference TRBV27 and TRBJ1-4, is EAQVTQNPRYLITVTGKKLTVTCSQNMNHEYMSWYRQDPGLGLRQIYYSMNVEVTDKGDVPEGYKVSRKEKRNFPLILESPSPNQTSLYFCASSTGTPTNEKLFFGSGTQLSVL.

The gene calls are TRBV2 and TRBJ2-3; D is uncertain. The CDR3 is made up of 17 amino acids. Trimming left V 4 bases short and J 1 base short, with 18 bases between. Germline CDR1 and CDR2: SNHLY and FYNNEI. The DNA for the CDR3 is TGTGCCAGCAGTGCATGGTCCAGTCGTTTCGGCACAGATACGCAGTATTTT. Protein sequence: CASSAWSSRFGTDTQYF.

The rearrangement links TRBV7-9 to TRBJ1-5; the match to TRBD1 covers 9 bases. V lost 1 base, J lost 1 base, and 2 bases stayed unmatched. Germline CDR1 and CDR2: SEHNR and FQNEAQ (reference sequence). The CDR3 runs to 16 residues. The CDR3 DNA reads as TGTGCCAGCAGCTTAGGGACAGGGGCGAGCAATCAGCCCCAGCATTTT. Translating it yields CASSLGTGASNQPQHF.

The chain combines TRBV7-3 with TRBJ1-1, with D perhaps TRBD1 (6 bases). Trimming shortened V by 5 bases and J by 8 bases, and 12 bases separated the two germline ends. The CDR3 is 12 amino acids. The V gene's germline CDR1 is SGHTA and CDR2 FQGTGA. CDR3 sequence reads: CASSMSGTEAFF. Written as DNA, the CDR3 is TGTGCCAGCAGCATGTCCGGGACAGAAGCTTTCTTT.

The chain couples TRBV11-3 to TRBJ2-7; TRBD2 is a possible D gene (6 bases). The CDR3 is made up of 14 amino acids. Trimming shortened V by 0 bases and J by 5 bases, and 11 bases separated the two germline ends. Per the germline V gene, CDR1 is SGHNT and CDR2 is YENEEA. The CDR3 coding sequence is TGTGCCAGCAGCTTAGAGGGGGGAGTCGACGAGCAGTACTTC. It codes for CASSLEGGVDEQYF.